These 11 T cell receptor beta chains were sequenced from one sample in a study of blood T cell repertoires in COVID-19. Generated by immunoSEQ multiplex PCR, the TCRdb table keeps only in-frame clones and is missing some. The sample includes 50,000 to 75,000 clones, approximately 80% of them seen just once. Sample: peripheral blood. These receptors came from a man between 60 and 70 years old with acute or convalescent COVID-19.

In DNA, the CDR3 is TGTGCCAGCAGTAGCCGACAGGTCGCCACTGAAGCTTTCTTT. This gives the protein CASSSRQVATEAFF. The chain combines TRBV25-1 with TRBJ1-1, with D perhaps matching TRBD1 (6 bases). The CDR3 covers 14 residues. V was shortened by 5 bases and J by 4 bases, with 14 bases between the two germline ends. Germline lookup yields CDR1 MGHDK and CDR2 SYGVNS.

A few counts support this clone. This chain connects TRBV16 to TRBJ2-1; D unclear. Germline CDR1 reads KGHSY; CDR2 reads FQNENV. V gave up 3 bases and J gave up 5 bases, with 8 bases separating them. CDR3 size: 13 residues. Here the CDR3 DNA reads TGTGCCAGCAGCCATCTAACCCACAATGAGCAGTTCTTC. It is translated as CASSHLTHNEQFF.

The DNA for the CDR3 is TGTGCCAGCAGTGTGACAGGGGCATGGCAGCCCCAGCATTTT. Amino acids: CASSVTGAWQPQHF. The chain combines TRBV28 with TRBJ1-5, with 8 bases that match TRBD1. Germline V gene lookup returns CDR1 MDHEN and CDR2 SYDVKM. V shed 5 bases and J 7 bases; nucleotides not matched to a gene: 7. The CDR3 has 14 amino acids.

This clone is a singleton in its sample. This rearrangement joins TRBV19 to TRBJ2-2; TRBD2 matches 9 bases. Germline CDR1 and CDR2: LNHDA and SQIVND (reference sequence). The V and J ends lost 3 bases and 3 bases, in that order; junction bases with no gene match: 8. This CDR3 contains 17 residues. The CDR3 region is CASSIGGGARYTGELFF. CDR3 DNA sequence: TGTGCCAGTAGTATCGGCGGGGGGGCCCGGTACACCGGGGAGCTGTTTTTT.

The CDR3 DNA is TGTGCCAGCAGTTTGGGGGGGAGTTCACCCCTCCACTTT. Translation: CASSLGGSSPLHF. The chain employs TRBV12-3 or TRBV12-4 and TRBJ1-6, with a possible D match to TRBD1 (5 bases). The CDR3 loop spans 13 amino acids. The ends were cut back, 3 bases at V and 9 bases at J, with 9 bases in the middle.

To note about this clone: The identical CDR3 is also encoded by other nucleotide sequences in the sample. This chain connects TRBV9 to TRBJ2-5, with 7 bases matching TRBD2. CDR3 length equals 15 residues. Losses at the gene ends were 0 bases for V and 4 bases for J; bases not matched to a gene: 6. Germline CDR1 is SGDLS and CDR2 is YYNGEE. The CDR3 here is CASSVVAGVRETQYF. The CDR3 region has the DNA TGTGCCAGCAGCGTAGTGGCGGGGGTAAGAGAGACCCAGTACTTC.

This sequence joins TRBV3-1 (or the pseudogene TRBV3-2) and TRBJ2-2, with unresolved D. Trimming removed 4 bases from V and 5 bases from J, with 8 bases in between. There are 13 residues in the CDR3. Germline CDR1 reads LGHDT; CDR2 reads YNNKEL (reference sequence). Here the CDR3 reads CASSPTRTGELFF. DNA for the CDR3: TGTGCCAGCAGCCCAACACGAACCGGGGAGCTGTTTTTT.

The genes are TRBV5-1 and TRBJ1-6; D gene unclear. V dropped 4 bases and J dropped 8 bases, with 10 bases sitting between them. There are 13 residues in the CDR3. Germline assignment: CDR1 SGHRS and CDR2 YFSETQ. CDR3 in DNA: TGCGCCAGCAGCCCGACCGGGGATTCACCCCTCCACTTT. The encoded protein is CASSPTGDSPLHF.

The J gene is TRBJ1-4, the V gene TRBV7-8, with D possibly matching TRBD1 (5 bases). Between the trimmed V and J ends, which lost 10 bases and 5 bases, there was a span of 17 bases. The CDR3 is 14 amino acids. The V gene's germline CDR1 is SGHVS and CDR2 FQNEAQ. The CDR3 region is CATQWGTENEKLFF. CDR3 sequence (DNA): TGTGCCACACAATGGGGGACTGAGAATGAAAAACTGTTTTTT.

This clone was counted a single time. The chain recombines TRBV19 with TRBJ1-5; 7 bases align to TRBD1. Germline loops: CDR1 LNHDA, CDR2 SQIVND (reference sequence). With 4 bases clipped from V and 5 bases from J, the junction kept 23 bases outside the gene matches. The CDR3 spans 20 residues. For the CDR3, the DNA is TGTGCCAGTAGTACCCACAAGCCGAGCCTAGACAGGGTGCTTGATCAGCCCCAGCATTTT. This sequence encodes CASSTHKPSLDRVLDQPQHF.

The chain carries TRBV4-1 and TRBJ1-5, with TRBD1 identical over 9 bases. V shed 1 base and J 4 bases; nucleotides not matched to a gene: 5. Germline values: CDR1 MGHRA, CDR2 YSYEKL. The CDR3 extends over 16 amino acids. Written as DNA, the CDR3 is TGCGCCAGCAGCCAAGGGGACAGGGTTGGAAATCAGCCCCAGCATTTT. It specifies CASSQGDRVGNQPQHF.